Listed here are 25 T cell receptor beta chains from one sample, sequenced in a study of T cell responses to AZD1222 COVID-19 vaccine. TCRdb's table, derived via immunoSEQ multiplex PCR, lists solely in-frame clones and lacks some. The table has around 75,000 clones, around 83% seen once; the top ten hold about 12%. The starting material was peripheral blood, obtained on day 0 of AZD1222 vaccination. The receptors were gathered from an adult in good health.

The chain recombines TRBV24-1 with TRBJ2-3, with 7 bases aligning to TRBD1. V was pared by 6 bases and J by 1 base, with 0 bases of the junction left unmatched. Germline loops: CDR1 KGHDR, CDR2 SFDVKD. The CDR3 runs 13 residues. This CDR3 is CATSTGGTDTQYF. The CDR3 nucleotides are TGTGCCACCAGTACAGGGGGCACAGATACGCAGTATTTT.

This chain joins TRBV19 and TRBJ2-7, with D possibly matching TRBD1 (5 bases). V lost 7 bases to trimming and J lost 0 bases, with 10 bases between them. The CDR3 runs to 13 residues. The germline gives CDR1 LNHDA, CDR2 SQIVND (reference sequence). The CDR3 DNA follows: TGTGCCAGTACCCATCAGGGCTCCTACGAGCAGTACTTC. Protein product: CASTHQGSYEQYF. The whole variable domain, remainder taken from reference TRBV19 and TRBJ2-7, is DGGITQSPKYLFRKEGQNVTLSCEQNLNHDAMYWYRQDPGQGLRLIYYSQIVNDFQKGDIAEGYSVSREKKESFPLTVTSAQKNPTAFYLCASTHQGSYEQYFGPGTRLTVT.

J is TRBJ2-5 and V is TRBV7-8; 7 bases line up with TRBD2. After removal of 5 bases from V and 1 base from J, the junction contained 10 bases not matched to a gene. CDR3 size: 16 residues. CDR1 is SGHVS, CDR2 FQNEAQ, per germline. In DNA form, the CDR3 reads TGTGCCAGCAGCCAAGTAATGGCTAGCGGCCAAGAGACCCAGTACTTC. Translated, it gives CASSQVMASGQETQYF. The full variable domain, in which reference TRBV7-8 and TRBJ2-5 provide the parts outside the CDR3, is GAGVSQSPRYKVAKRGQDVALRCDPISGHVSLFWYQQALGQGPEFLTYFQNEAQLDKSGLPSDRFFAERPEGSVSTLKIQRTQQEDSAVYLCASSQVMASGQETQYFGPGTRLLVL.

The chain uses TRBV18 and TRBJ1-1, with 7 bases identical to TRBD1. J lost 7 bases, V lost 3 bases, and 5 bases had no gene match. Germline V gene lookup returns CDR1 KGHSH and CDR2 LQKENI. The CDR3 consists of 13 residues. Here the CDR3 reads CASSPTTGFEAFF. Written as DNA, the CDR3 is TGTGCCAGCTCACCGACGACAGGGTTTGAAGCTTTCTTT. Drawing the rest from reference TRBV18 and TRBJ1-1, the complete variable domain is NAGVMQNPRHLVRRRGQEARLRCSPMKGHSHVYWYRQLPEEGLKFMVYLQKENIIDESGMPKERFSAEFPKEGPSILRIQQVVRGDSAAYFCASSPTTGFEAFFGQGTRLTVV.

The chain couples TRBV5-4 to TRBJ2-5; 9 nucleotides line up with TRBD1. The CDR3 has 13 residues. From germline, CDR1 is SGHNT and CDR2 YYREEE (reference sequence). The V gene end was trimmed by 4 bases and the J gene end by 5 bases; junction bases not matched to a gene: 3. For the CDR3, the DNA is TGTGCCAGCAGCGGGGACAGGGAGGAGACCCAGTACTTC. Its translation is CASSGDREETQYF.

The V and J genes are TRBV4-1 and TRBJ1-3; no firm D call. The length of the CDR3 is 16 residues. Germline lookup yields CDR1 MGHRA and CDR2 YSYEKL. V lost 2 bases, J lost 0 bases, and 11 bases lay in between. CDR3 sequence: CASSQSTPSSGNTIYF. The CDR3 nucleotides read TGCGCCAGCAGCCAAAGCACGCCAAGCTCTGGAAACACCATATATTTT.

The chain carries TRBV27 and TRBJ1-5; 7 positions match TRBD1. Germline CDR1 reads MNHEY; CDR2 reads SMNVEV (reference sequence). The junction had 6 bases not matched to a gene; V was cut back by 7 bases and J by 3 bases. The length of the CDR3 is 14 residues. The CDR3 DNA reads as TGTGCCAGCAAACCAGGGGGGCCCAATCAGCCCCAGCATTTT. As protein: CASKPGGPNQPQHF.

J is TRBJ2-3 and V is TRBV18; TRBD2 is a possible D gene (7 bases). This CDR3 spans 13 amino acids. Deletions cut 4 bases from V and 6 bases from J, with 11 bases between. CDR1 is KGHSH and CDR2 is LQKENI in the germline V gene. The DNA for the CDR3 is TGTGCCAGCTCACGCGGGGGCAGCGATACGCAGTATTTT. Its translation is CASSRGGSDTQYF.

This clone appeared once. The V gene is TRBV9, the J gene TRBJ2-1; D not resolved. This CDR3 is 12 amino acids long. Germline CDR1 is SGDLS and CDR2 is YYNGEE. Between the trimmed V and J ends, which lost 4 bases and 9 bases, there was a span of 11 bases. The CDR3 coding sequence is TGTGCCAGCAGCCCTCATGCTCGTGAGCAGTTCTTC. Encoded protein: CASSPHAREQFF.

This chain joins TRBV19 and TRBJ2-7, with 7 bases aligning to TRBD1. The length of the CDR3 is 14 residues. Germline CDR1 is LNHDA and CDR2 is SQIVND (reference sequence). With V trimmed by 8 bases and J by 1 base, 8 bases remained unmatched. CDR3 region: CASSDRVKSYEQYF. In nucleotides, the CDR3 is TGTGCCAGTTCCGACAGGGTGAAATCCTACGAGCAGTACTTC.

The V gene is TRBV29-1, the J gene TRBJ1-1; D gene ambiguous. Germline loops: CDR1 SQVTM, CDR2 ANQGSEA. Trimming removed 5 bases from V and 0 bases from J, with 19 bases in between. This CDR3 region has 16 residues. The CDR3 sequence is CSVSPVQSIMNTEAFF. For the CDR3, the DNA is TGCAGCGTTAGTCCGGTTCAGTCCATCATGAACACTGAAGCTTTCTTT.

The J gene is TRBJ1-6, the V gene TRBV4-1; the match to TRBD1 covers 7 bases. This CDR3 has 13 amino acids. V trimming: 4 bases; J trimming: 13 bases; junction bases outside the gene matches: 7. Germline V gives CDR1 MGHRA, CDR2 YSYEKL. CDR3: CASSPRTGDPLHF. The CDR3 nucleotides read TGCGCCAGCAGCCCCCGGACAGGAGACCCCCTCCACTTT.

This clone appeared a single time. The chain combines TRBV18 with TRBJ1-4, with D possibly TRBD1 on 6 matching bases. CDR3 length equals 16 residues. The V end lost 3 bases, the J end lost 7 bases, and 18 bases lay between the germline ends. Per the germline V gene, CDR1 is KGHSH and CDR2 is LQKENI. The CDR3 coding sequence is TGTGCCAGCTCACCCCCGACAGGCAGGGCCGGTGAAAAACTGTTTTTT. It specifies CASSPPTGRAGEKLFF.

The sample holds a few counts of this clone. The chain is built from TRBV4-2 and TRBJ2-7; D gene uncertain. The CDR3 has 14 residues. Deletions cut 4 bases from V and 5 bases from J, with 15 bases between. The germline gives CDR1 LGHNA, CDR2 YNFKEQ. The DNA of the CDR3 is TGTGCCAGCAGCCCTGCCGGTGGGGTCCACGAGCAGTACTTC. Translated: CASSPAGGVHEQYF.

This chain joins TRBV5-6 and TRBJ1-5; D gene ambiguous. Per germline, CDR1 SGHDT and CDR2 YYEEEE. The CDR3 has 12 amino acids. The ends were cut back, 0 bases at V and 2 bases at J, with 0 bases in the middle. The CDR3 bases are TGTGCCAGCAGCTTGGGCAATCAGCCCCAGCATTTT. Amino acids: CASSLGNQPQHF.

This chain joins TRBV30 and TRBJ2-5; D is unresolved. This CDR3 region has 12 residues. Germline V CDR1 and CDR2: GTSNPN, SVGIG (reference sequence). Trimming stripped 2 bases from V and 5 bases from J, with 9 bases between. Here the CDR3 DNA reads TGTGCCTGGAGTCGGACCTCGGAGACCCAGTACTTC. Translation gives CAWSRTSETQYF.

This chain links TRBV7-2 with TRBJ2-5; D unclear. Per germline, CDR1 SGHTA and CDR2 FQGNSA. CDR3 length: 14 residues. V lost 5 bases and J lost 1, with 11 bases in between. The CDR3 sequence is CASSTQDVQETQYF. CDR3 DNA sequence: TGTGCCAGCAGCACCCAGGACGTCCAAGAGACCCAGTACTTC.

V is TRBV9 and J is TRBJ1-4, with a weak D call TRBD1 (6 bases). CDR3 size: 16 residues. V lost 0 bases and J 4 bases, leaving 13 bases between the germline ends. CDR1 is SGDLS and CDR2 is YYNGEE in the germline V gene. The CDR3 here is CASSVGGGTSNEKLFF. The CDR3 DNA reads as TGTGCCAGCAGCGTAGGTGGGGGGACAAGTAATGAAAAACTGTTTTTT.

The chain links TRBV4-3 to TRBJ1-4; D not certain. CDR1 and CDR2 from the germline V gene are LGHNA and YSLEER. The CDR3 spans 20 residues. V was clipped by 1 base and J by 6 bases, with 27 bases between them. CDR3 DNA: TGCGCCAGCAGCCAAGTAGCGATCGTCGGTTGGGTCTCGTCGGATGAAAAACTGTTTTTT. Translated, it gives CASSQVAIVGWVSSDEKLFF.

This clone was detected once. CDR3 in DNA: TGTGCCAGCGTGGGGGGCTTAGGTGGCTACACCTTC. Protein: CASVGGLGGYTF. This chain links TRBV5-6 with TRBJ1-2; tentative D call: TRBD1 (6 bases). Germline V gene data show CDR1 as SGHDT and CDR2 as YYEEEE. The ends were cut back, 7 bases at V and 7 bases at J, with 14 bases in the middle. The CDR3 consists of 12 residues.

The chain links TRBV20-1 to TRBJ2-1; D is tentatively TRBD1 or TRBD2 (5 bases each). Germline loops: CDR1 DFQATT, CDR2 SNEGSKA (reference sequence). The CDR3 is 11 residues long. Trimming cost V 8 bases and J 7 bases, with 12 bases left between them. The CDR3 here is CSSEWGNEQFF. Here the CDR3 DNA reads TGCAGTTCCGAGTGGGGGAATGAGCAGTTCTTC.

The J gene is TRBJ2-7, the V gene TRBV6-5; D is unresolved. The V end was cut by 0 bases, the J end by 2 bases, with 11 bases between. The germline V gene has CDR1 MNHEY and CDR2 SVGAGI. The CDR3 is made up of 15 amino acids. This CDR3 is CASSYSTAGTYEQYF. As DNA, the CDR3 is TGTGCCAGCAGTTACTCGACGGCAGGCACCTACGAGCAGTACTTC.

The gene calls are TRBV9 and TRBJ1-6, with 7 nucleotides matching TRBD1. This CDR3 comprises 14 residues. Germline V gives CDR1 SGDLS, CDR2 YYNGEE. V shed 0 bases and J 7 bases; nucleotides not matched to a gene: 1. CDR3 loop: CASSVVQGNSPLHF. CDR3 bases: TGTGCCAGCAGCGTAGTACAGGGGAATTCACCCCTCCACTTT.

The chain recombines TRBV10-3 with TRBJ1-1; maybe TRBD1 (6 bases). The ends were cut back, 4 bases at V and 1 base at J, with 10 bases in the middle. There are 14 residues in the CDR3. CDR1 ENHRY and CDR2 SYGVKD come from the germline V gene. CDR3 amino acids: CAISGLQGNTEAFF. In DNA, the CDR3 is TGTGCCATCAGTGGGCTACAGGGGAACACTGAAGCTTTCTTT.

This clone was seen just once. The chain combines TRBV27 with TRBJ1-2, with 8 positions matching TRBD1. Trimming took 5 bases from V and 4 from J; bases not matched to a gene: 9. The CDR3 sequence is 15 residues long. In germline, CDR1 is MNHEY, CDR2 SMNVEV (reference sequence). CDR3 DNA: TGTGCCAGCAGTGTGTCGGCAGGGGGCCCCTATGGCTACACCTTC. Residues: CASSVSAGGPYGYTF.